Following are 25 T cell receptor beta chains from one sample sequenced in a study of blood T cell repertoires in COVID-19. The protocol was immunoSEQ multiplex PCR, while the TCRdb copy is restricted to in-frame clones and leaves out a portion. This table has fewer than 130,000 clones, over 75% appearing once. Sample: peripheral blood. These receptors all come from a woman at least 80 years old with acute or convalescent COVID-19.

V and J are TRBV19 and TRBJ1-1, with D possibly TRBD1 on 6 matching bases. Between the trimmed V and J ends, which lost 4 bases and 6 bases, there was a span of 18 bases. The CDR3 is 15 residues long. The V gene's germline CDR1 is LNHDA and CDR2 SQIVND (reference sequence). CDR3 bases: TGTGCCAGTAGTACAGGAGGGAGGGGGGCTCCTGAAGCTTTCTTT. It specifies CASSTGGRGAPEAFF.

The chain links TRBV28 to TRBJ2-3; tentatively, D is TRBD1 (6 bases). The CDR3 runs 16 residues. With 6 bases removed from V and 2 bases from J, the gap between germline ends came to 18 bases. Germline-derived CDR1 and CDR2 are MDHEN and SYDVKM. The CDR3 loop reads CASRATRDTYTDTQYF. CDR3 nucleotide sequence: TGTGCCAGCAGAGCAACGAGGGACACCTACACAGATACGCAGTATTTT.

The chain recombines TRBV3-1 (or the pseudogene TRBV3-2) with TRBJ1-3; unclear D gene. Germline-derived CDR1 and CDR2 are LGHDT and YNNKEL (reference sequence). The V gene lost 2 bases and the J gene lost 4 bases, with 15 bases spanning the gap. The CDR3 length is 16 residues. The CDR3 coding sequence is TGTGCCAGCAGCCAACTACTAGGCTTAGGAGGAAACACCATATATTTT. Amino acids: CASSQLLGLGGNTIYF.

The V gene is TRBV18, the J gene TRBJ2-4, with TRBD2 identical over 10 bases. The CDR3 runs to 17 residues. V was clipped by 3 bases and J by 1 base; unmatched bases: 6. The germline V gene encodes CDR1 KGHSH and CDR2 LQKENI. The CDR3 bases are TGTGCCAGCTCACCCCCGACTAGCGGGTTTGCCAAAAACATTCAGTACTTC. Its translation is CASSPPTSGFAKNIQYF.

This chain connects TRBV5-4 to TRBJ2-7; TRBD1 might be the D (8 bases). The CDR3 is made up of 15 amino acids. Trimming took off 3 bases at V and 2 bases at J, with 15 bases between the two ends. CDR1 and CDR2 from the germline V gene are SGHNT and YYREEE (reference sequence). This CDR3 reads CASSSTGGGPYEQYF. CDR3 coding DNA: TGTGCCAGCAGCTCTACAGGGGGGGGACCCTACGAGCAGTACTTC.

V is TRBV6-5 and J is TRBJ2-1; the match to TRBD2 covers 10 bases. V shed 5 bases and J 4 bases; nucleotides not matched to a gene: 5. This CDR3 has 15 amino acids. The germline V gene encodes CDR1 MNHEY and CDR2 SVGAGI. The CDR3 nucleotides read TGTGCCAGCAGTAGTAGCGGGGGGCCGTACAATGAGCAGTTCTTC. This codes for CASSSSGGPYNEQFF.

J is TRBJ1-5 and V is TRBV28; D is perhaps TRBD1 (5 bases). Trimming pared 5 bases from V and 5 bases from J, leaving 13 bases between. In germline, CDR1 is MDHEN, CDR2 SYDVKM. The CDR3 is 14 amino acids. CDR3 DNA sequence: TGTGCCAGCAGTCGTGGGACTGCGGATCAGCCCCAGCATTTT. It specifies CASSRGTADQPQHF.

The rearrangement uses TRBV5-6 and TRBJ2-2; 12 bases match TRBD2. The V gene end was trimmed by 0 bases and the J gene end by 7 bases; junction bases not matched to a gene: 7. The CDR3 extends over 17 amino acids. Germline V gene sequence: CDR1 SGHDT, CDR2 YYEEEE. DNA of the CDR3: TGTGCCAGCAGCTTGGAGAGACTAGCGGGGGTGAGCGGGGAGCTGTTTTTT. This sequence encodes CASSLERLAGVSGELFF.

The CDR3 region is CAISDLGQGYTGELFF. The CDR3, as DNA: TGTGCCATCAGTGACCTCGGACAGGGTTACACCGGGGAGCTGTTTTTT. V usage is TRBV10-3 and J usage is TRBJ2-2, with TRBD1 matching over 8 bases. CDR1 ENHRY and CDR2 SYGVKD come from the germline V gene. The CDR3 loop spans 16 amino acids. V was pared by 3 bases and J by 3 bases, with 6 bases of the junction left unmatched.

The gene calls are TRBV5-1 and TRBJ2-7, with a tentative D call TRBD1 (5 bases). This CDR3 is built from 15 residues. Germline V gene data show CDR1 as SGHRS and CDR2 as YFSETQ. Between the trimmed V and J ends, which lost 3 bases and 2 bases, there was a span of 15 bases. CDR3: CASSSGQGPTYEQYF. The CDR3, as DNA: TGCGCCAGCAGCTCCGGGCAGGGCCCAACCTACGAGCAGTACTTC.

As for this clone: The junction departs from the called germline gene at one end, perhaps through a read error. The chain uses TRBV7-9 and TRBJ2-1; 11 nucleotides agree with TRBD2. CDR1 is SEHNR, CDR2 FQNEAQ, per germline (reference sequence). This CDR3 has 15 residues. The CDR3 DNA is TGTGCCAGCAGCGTAGCGGGGGGGAGCTACAATGAGCAGTTCTTC. This translates into CASSVAGGSYNEQFF.

This clone was counted only a few times. The chain uses TRBV7-9 and TRBJ1-2, with TRBD1 identical over 9 bases. Germline CDR1 is SEHNR and CDR2 is FQNEAQ (reference sequence). The ends lost 5 bases at V and 8 bases at J; junction bases unmatched: 9. This CDR3 is built from 14 residues. The CDR3 protein is CASSHRDRAGGYTF. For the CDR3, the DNA is TGTGCCAGCAGCCACCGGGACAGGGCTGGGGGCTACACCTTC.

The genes are TRBV5-6 and TRBJ1-5, with TRBD1 matching over 9 bases. The V and J ends lost 0 bases and 6 bases, in that order; junction bases with no gene match: 7. Germline V gene sequence: CDR1 SGHDT, CDR2 YYEEEE. The CDR3 length is 16 residues. The CDR3 spells CASSLARQGDGQPQHF. The CDR3 nucleotides are TGTGCCAGCAGCTTGGCTCGACAGGGGGACGGTCAGCCCCAGCATTTT. The entire variable domain, with the rest obtained from reference TRBV5-6 and TRBJ1-5, is as follows: DAGVTQSPTHLIKTRGQQVTLRCSPKSGHDTVSWYQQALGQGPQFIFQYYEEEERQRGNFPDRFSGHQFPNYSSELNVNALLLGDSALYLCASSLARQGDGQPQHFGDGTRLSIL.

The chain has TRBV28 and TRBJ2-7; 10 bases match TRBD1. CDR1 MDHEN and CDR2 SYDVKM come from the germline V gene. The CDR3 loop spans 15 amino acids. The ends lost 6 bases at V and 2 bases at J; junction bases unmatched: 7. This CDR3 is CASSGGQGIPYEQYF. As DNA, the CDR3 is TGTGCCAGCAGCGGGGGACAGGGGATTCCCTACGAGCAGTACTTC.

The genes are TRBV30 and TRBJ2-2; D gene unclear. There are 16 residues in the CDR3. Trimming removed 0 bases at V and 0 bases at J, with 11 bases between. CDR1 is GTSNPN, CDR2 SVGIG, per germline (reference sequence). The DNA of the CDR3 is TGTGCCTGGAGTGTCGGTCGAGCCTCGAACACCGGGGAGCTGTTTTTT. The encoded protein is CAWSVGRASNTGELFF.

The gene calls are TRBV7-9 and TRBJ1-1, with D unresolved. The germline gives CDR1 SEHNR, CDR2 FQNEAQ (reference sequence). Trimming stripped 3 bases from V and 0 bases from J, with 8 bases between. The CDR3 is made up of 14 amino acids. CDR3 bases: TGTGCCAGCAGCTTGGGCAGCCTGAACACTGAAGCTTTCTTT. Its protein is CASSLGSLNTEAFF.

The V gene is TRBV30, the J gene TRBJ1-4, with 11 bases identical to TRBD1. The germline V gene has CDR1 GTSNPN and CDR2 SVGIG (reference sequence). CDR3 size: 13 residues. The V and J ends lost 3 bases and 7 bases, in that order; junction bases with no gene match: 1. The CDR3 region is CAWSGQGAEKLFF. CDR3 sequence (DNA): TGTGCCTGGAGCGGACAGGGGGCTGAAAAACTGTTTTTT.

The chain recombines TRBV5-1 with TRBJ1-2; possible D gene TRBD1, 6 bases. Germline CDR1 reads SGHRS; CDR2 reads YFSETQ. CDR3 size: 18 residues. Trimming left V 0 bases short and J 4 bases short, with 22 bases between. The CDR3 nucleotides are TGCGCCAGCAGCTTGGTGGGTGCAGGGGCTGGGGAGATCTATGGCTACACCTTC. It is translated as CASSLVGAGAGEIYGYTF.

V and J are TRBV19 and TRBJ1-6, with a weak D call TRBD1 (5 bases). In germline, CDR1 is LNHDA, CDR2 SQIVND (reference sequence). The CDR3 runs to 16 residues. V lost 4 bases and J lost 7, with 17 bases in between. CDR3 residues: CASSRPPGGLNSPLHF. The CDR3 region has the DNA TGTGCCAGTAGTAGGCCTCCGGGGGGTTTGAATTCACCCCTCCACTTT.

In this sample, this clone turned up once. The rearrangement uses TRBV2 and TRBJ1-5, with TRBD1 matching over 7 bases. The J segment lost 7 bases and the V segment lost 3 bases, leaving 9 bases of the junction unmatched. The CDR3 sequence is 15 residues long. Germline CDR1 is SNHLY and CDR2 is FYNNEI. The CDR3 DNA sequence: TGTGCCAGCAGTGAGGCGGGACAGACACTCCAGCCCCAGCATTTT. It encodes CASSEAGQTLQPQHF.

The chain carries TRBV18 and TRBJ2-7; maybe TRBD1 (5 bases). Germline CDR1 and CDR2: KGHSH and LQKENI. The V end was cut by 3 bases, the J end by 0 bases, with 12 bases between. The CDR3 covers 15 residues. The CDR3 loop reads CASSPGSQGSYEQYF. The DNA for the CDR3 is TGTGCCAGCTCACCCGGGTCTCAGGGCTCCTACGAGCAGTACTTC.

The rearrangement links TRBV5-1 to TRBJ1-1, with D perhaps TRBD1 (5 bases). This CDR3 spans 14 amino acids. The germline CDR1 and CDR2 sequences are SGHRS and YFSETQ. V dropped 2 bases and J dropped 1 base, with 9 bases sitting between them. The CDR3 nucleotides read TGCGCCAGCAGCTTCCAGGGATCGAACACTGAAGCTTTCTTT. Translating gives CASSFQGSNTEAFF.

The V gene is TRBV7-2, the J gene TRBJ2-3; weak D call: TRBD2 (5 bases). Trimming removed 5 bases at V and 2 bases at J, with 11 bases between. The V gene's germline CDR1 is SGHTA and CDR2 FQGNSA. This CDR3 has 14 amino acids. The DNA for the CDR3 is TGTGCCAGCAGCCGGCGGACTTTCACAGATACGCAGTATTTT. Protein sequence: CASSRRTFTDTQYF. Combining the CDR3 with reference TRBV7-2 and TRBJ2-3 gives the whole variable domain GAGVSQSPSNKVTEKGKDVELRCDPISGHTALYWYRQSLGQGLEFLIYFQGNSAPDKSGLPSDRFSAERTGGSVSTLTIQRTQQEDSAVYLCASSRRTFTDTQYFGPGTRLTVL.

This chain uses TRBV10-3 with TRBJ1-5, with 7 bases lining up with TRBD1. Germline lookup yields CDR1 ENHRY and CDR2 SYGVKD. This CDR3 spans 15 amino acids. The ends lost 4 bases at V and 0 bases at J; junction bases unmatched: 3. Here the CDR3 DNA reads TGTGCCATCAGTGGGGACAGTTTTAGCAATCAGCCCCAGCATTTT. Its protein is CAISGDSFSNQPQHF.

The chain has TRBV5-1 and TRBJ2-1; 11 nucleotides align to TRBD1. Trimming took 4 bases from V and 5 from J; bases not matched to a gene: 2. The CDR3 totals 14 residues. Germline assignment: CDR1 SGHRS and CDR2 YFSETQ. Written as DNA, the CDR3 is TGCGCCAGCAGCGGGGACAGGGGGAACAATGAGCAGTTCTTC. Translated, it gives CASSGDRGNNEQFF.